Sequencing of this TCR beta chain was carried out in a study of blood T cell repertoires in COVID-19. Measured with immunoSEQ multiplex PCR; TCRdb has only the in-frame clones, and not every one. The sample shows over 200,000 clones, 87% of them seen only once. The CDR3 has 17 residues. J gave up 3 bases and V 7 bases, and 14 bases lay outside the gene matches. Germline V gives CDR1 SGHAT, CDR2 FQNNGV. The material sequenced was PBMCs or T cells enriched from blood (not recorded which). The sequence was collected from a man younger than 40 who had recovered from COVID-19. This chain links TRBV11-2 with TRBJ2-5; 10 nucleotides align to TRBD2. CDR3 amino acids: CASNQRIAGGGEETQYF. DNA for the CDR3: TGTGCCAGCAATCAACGTATAGCGGGAGGTGGAGAAGAGACCCAGTACTTC.